This T cell receptor beta chain was captured by sequencing in a study of blood T cell repertoires in COVID-19. Across the study: Acute and convalescent COVID-19 samples came from the United States, Italy and Spain. PBMCs, B-cell-depleted T cells, or T cells provided the cDNA or gDNA that made up the material.

The ends lost 5 bases at V and 7 bases at J; junction bases unmatched: 1. This CDR3 comprises 11 residues. Looked up from germline, CDR1 is LGHDT and CDR2 is YNNKEL (reference sequence). Authors' methods: From reference gene primer amplification, estimates of nucleated cell counts were derived. Clones were read by immunoSEQ multiplex PCR, and TCRdb kept only the in-frame ones, dropping some. That table furnishes V, J and clone size, whereas the DNA furnished D and trimming. The top ten clones hold 14% of a sample with some 50,000 clones, approximately 85% of them seen once. This sequence joins TRBV3-1 (or the pseudogene TRBV3-2) and TRBJ2-7, with 8 bases matching TRBD1. This receptor was taken from a human donor in a cohort sampled during active COVID-19. Sequenced material: peripheral blood. Here the CDR3 reads CASSRTGEQYF. The CDR3 DNA reads TGTGCCAGCAGCAGGACAGGGGAGCAGTACTTC.